This T cell receptor (beta chain) stems from a study of blood T cell repertoires in COVID-19. About the research overall: Samples representing acute and convalescent COVID-19 were sourced from the United States, Italy and Spain. In each case, the material was cDNA or gDNA derived from T cells, B-cell-depleted T cells, or PBMCs.

In the original workflow: It was from reference gene primer amplification that nucleated cell counts were estimated. Libraries were prepared by immunoSEQ multiplex PCR; TCRdb keeps only in-frame clonotypes and omits some of them. From that table come the V and J calls and clone size; the DNA was used to work out D and trimming. This table has 150,000 to 200,000 clones, approximately 90% appearing once. The length of the CDR3 is 14 residues. V dropped 5 bases and J dropped 3 bases, with 11 bases sitting between them. Germline loops: CDR1 SEHNR, CDR2 FQNEAQ (reference sequence). This chain links TRBV7-9 with TRBJ1-5, with D perhaps matching TRBD1 (6 bases). This receptor was identified in a man aged 45-60 years who had recovered from COVID-19. Sequenced material: peripheral blood. CDR3 DNA sequence: TGTGCCAGCAGCCTGGACAGCCTCAATCAGCCCCAGCATTTT. Protein product: CASSLDSLNQPQHF.